This entry describes one T cell receptor beta chain. What it binds is not known. The sample is drawn from a study of long-term antiretroviral therapy in people with HIV. Findings and limits, study-wide: Repertoires with HIV possessed tighter CDR3 length spans than those of controls. An increase in diversity followed ART, yet levels stayed below transplant donor controls. Dominant in the repertoire at all time points were clones expanded before ART.

This was the immunoSEQ v3.0 assay at survey level. Per sample, sequencing targeted roughly 35,000-50,000 T-cell genomes. Here immunoSEQ multiplex PCR was the method, and the copy in TCRdb shows in-frame clones only, minus some. The sample carries 25,000 to 35,000 clones, 95% to 97% recorded once. From germline, CDR1 is PRHDT and CDR2 FYEKMQ (reference sequence). This CDR3 spans 14 amino acids. Between the trimmed V and J ends, which lost 2 bases and 0 bases, there was a span of 5 bases. The sequencing here drew on unsorted PBMCs, taken 6.5 to 6.6 years after starting antiretroviral therapy. The origin of this receptor is a man aged 25 to 45 with HIV. The chain links TRBV13 to TRBJ1-3, with D unclear. The CDR3 here is CASSLYNSGNTIYF. In nucleotides, the CDR3 is TGTGCCAGCAGCTTATACAACTCTGGAAACACCATATATTTT.